The clone carrying this T cell receptor beta chain was seen just once. This sample was taken from a study of blood T cell repertoires in COVID-19. Study-wide background: PBMCs, B-cell-depleted T cells, or T cells provided the cDNA or gDNA that made up the material.

Germline trimming cut 2 bases from V and 8 bases from J; bases unmatched to any gene: 17. From germline, CDR1 is SGHNT and CDR2 YENEEA. This CDR3 region has 18 residues. Study processing details: Scientists estimated how many nucleated cells there were by amplifying reference gene primers. Measured with immunoSEQ multiplex PCR; TCRdb has only the in-frame clones, and not every one. The V and J calls and clone size were taken over from that table, and D and trimming were inferred from the DNA. The sample records some 80,000 clones, around nine tenths being singletons. The sequence was obtained from a human donor in a cohort sampled during active COVID-19. The chain employs TRBV11-3 and TRBJ1-2, with TRBD1 identical over 10 bases. The sample taken for sequencing was peripheral blood. CDR3 DNA: TGTGCCAGCAGCTTACTACCAGAGCGACAGGGGGCCCTCGTCGGCTACACCTTC. This gives the protein CASSLLPERQGALVGYTF.